The clone carrying this TCR beta chain was observed at least ten times. The time point: patch test 3, about 24 weeks after DPC sensitization. Indicated treatment: therapeutic diphenylcyclopropenone sensitization with weekly scalp DPC. Using its own MiXCR run on the RACE reads, TCRdb lists one record per CDR3 protein. The sample yields some 170,000 distinct CDR3 sequences, 25% to 35% seen once. This sample is part of a study of human T cells and chemical hapten exposure. For the study at large: In the sensitization step, 2% DPC was placed on approximately 2 cm by approximately 2 cm of upper inner arm skin.

The receptor's source is a woman under 30 with alopecia areata. Some clones in this sample may be carry-over from other donors' samples. The sample in question was whole blood, obtained in connection with sensitization to the hapten diphenylcyclopropenone (DPC).

In DNA form, the CDR3 reads TGTGCCAGCAGCTTAGCCGGTTCCTTTGGAGAGACCCAGTACTTC. This codes for CASSLAGSFGETQYF. V and J are TRBV11-1 and TRBJ2-5; D is unresolved. Germline lookup yields CDR1 SGHAT and CDR2 FQDESV (reference sequence). V dropped 0 bases and J dropped 4 bases, with 12 bases sitting between them. This CDR3 is 15 amino acids long.